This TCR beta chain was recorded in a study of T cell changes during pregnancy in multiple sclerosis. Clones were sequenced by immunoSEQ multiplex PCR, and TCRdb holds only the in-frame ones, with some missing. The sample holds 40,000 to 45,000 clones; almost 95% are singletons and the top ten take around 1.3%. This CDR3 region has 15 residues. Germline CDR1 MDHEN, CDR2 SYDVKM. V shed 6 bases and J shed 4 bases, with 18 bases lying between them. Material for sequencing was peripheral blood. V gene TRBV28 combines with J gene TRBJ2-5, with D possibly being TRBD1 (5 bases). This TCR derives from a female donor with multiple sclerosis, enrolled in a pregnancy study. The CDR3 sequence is CASSGETGKVETQYF. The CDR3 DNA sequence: TGTGCCAGCAGCGGAGAAACAGGCAAGGTAGAGACCCAGTACTTC.